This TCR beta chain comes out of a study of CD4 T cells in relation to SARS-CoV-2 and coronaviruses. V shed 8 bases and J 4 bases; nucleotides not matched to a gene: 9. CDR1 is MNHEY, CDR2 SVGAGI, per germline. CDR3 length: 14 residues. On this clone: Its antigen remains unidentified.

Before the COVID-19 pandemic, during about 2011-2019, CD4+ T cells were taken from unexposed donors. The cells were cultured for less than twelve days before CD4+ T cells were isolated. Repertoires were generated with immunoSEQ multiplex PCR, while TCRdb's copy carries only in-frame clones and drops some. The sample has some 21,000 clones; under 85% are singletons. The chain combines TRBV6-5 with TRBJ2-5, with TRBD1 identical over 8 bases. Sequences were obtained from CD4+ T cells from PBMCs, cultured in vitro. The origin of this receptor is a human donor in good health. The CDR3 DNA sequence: TGTGCCAGCGACCCCGGACAGGGACCAGAGACCCAGTACTTC. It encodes CASDPGQGPETQYF.